A single sample is the source of the 18 T cell receptor beta chains below, sequenced in a study of blood T cell repertoires in COVID-19. Sequenced by immunoSEQ multiplex PCR; TCRdb stores in-frame clones only, minus some. The data show around 170,000 clones, 80% to 85% seen once. Sequencing input: PBMCs or T cells enriched from blood (not recorded which). The receptors stem from a woman in her forties or fifties who had recovered from COVID-19.

The V gene is TRBV6-2 or TRBV6-3, the J gene TRBJ2-2, with 8 positions matching TRBD1. The V gene end was trimmed by 2 bases and the J gene end by 6 bases; junction bases not matched to a gene: 11. The CDR3 spans 17 residues. Germline CDR1 MNHEY, CDR2 SVGEGT. CDR3 sequence: CASSYRLGDRGAGELFF. DNA of the CDR3: TGTGCCAGCAGTTACCGGTTGGGAGACAGGGGAGCCGGGGAGCTGTTTTTT.

This rearrangement joins TRBV14 to TRBJ1-2, with 10 bases that match TRBD1. The CDR3 is made up of 16 amino acids. Germline CDR1 SGHDN, CDR2 FVKESK. Trimming took 3 bases from V and 6 from J; bases not matched to a gene: 10. CDR3 nucleotides: TGTGCCAGCAGCCAGCCTTTTGGGGGACAGGGGCATGGCTACACCTTC. This encodes CASSQPFGGQGHGYTF.

The genes are TRBV28 and TRBJ2-7, with TRBD1 matching 9 bases. The ends lost 9 bases at V and 7 bases at J; junction bases unmatched: 7. Germline V gene sequence: CDR1 MDHEN, CDR2 SYDVKM. The CDR3 runs to 12 residues. The CDR3 loop reads CASKQGAREQYF. CDR3 nucleotide sequence: TGTGCCAGTAAACAGGGGGCTCGGGAGCAGTACTTC. The entire variable domain, with the rest obtained from reference TRBV28 and TRBJ2-7, is as follows: DVKVTQSSRYLVKRTGEKVFLECVQDMDHENMFWYRQDPGLGLRLIYFSYDVKMKEKGDIPEGYSVSREKKERFSLILESASTNQTSMYLCASKQGAREQYFGPGTRLTVT.

This rearrangement joins TRBV19 to TRBJ2-5; D call uncertain. This CDR3 region has 13 residues. CDR1 and CDR2 (germline): LNHDA, SQIVND (reference sequence). The V and J ends lost 3 bases and 5 bases respectively, with 10 bases between them. The CDR3 sequence is CASSIFSTETQYF. CDR3 DNA: TGTGCCAGTAGTATTTTTAGTACTGAGACCCAGTACTTC.

The gene calls are TRBV7-6 and TRBJ2-7; TRBD2 matches 11 bases. CDR1 and CDR2 (germline): SGHVS, FNYEAQ. This CDR3 is 17 amino acids long. The junction had 9 bases not matched to a gene; V was cut back by 5 bases and J by 0 bases. CDR3 bases: TGTGCCAGCAGCCGTGGGCTAGCGGGAGGAGGCTCCTACGAGCAGTACTTC. Its protein is CASSRGLAGGGSYEQYF. Complete variable domain (other parts from reference TRBV7-6 and TRBJ2-7): GAGVSQSPRYKVTKRGQDVALRCDPISGHVSLYWYRQALGQGPEFLTYFNYEAQQDKSGLPNDRFSAERPEGSISTLTIQRTEQRDSAMYRCASSRGLAGGGSYEQYFGPGTRLTVT.

The rearrangement uses TRBV2 and TRBJ1-1; the match to TRBD1 covers 9 bases. Losses at the gene ends were 7 bases for V and 2 bases for J; bases not matched to a gene: 11. This CDR3 is built from 16 residues. Germline CDR1 reads SNHLY; CDR2 reads FYNNEI. The CDR3 is CASNTGQGRFNTEAFF. The CDR3 bases are TGTGCCAGCAACACAGGACAGGGGAGGTTCAACACTGAAGCTTTCTTT.

The rearrangement uses TRBV6-5 and TRBJ2-7, with TRBD1 matching 9 bases. The CDR3 length is 12 residues. V was clipped by 9 bases and J by 3 bases; unmatched bases: 3. Germline values: CDR1 MNHEY, CDR2 SVGAGI. The CDR3 DNA is TGTGCCAGTTGGACAGGGGACTACGAGCAGTACTTC. It encodes CASWTGDYEQYF.

This clone was picked up one time. The chain combines TRBV24-1 with TRBJ2-3, with 9 bases that match TRBD2. The V gene end was trimmed by 6 bases and the J gene end by 3 bases; junction bases not matched to a gene: 9. This CDR3 has 16 amino acids. The germline gives CDR1 KGHDR, CDR2 SFDVKD. The CDR3 DNA is TGTGCCACCAGTCCCACATGGCGGGAGGGGACAGATACGCAGTATTTT. It specifies CATSPTWREGTDTQYF.

The V and J genes are TRBV5-4 and TRBJ1-1; D call uncertain. Trimming removed 1 base from V and 0 bases from J, with 7 bases in between. This CDR3 contains 14 residues. Germline V gives CDR1 SGHNT, CDR2 YYREEE (reference sequence). The CDR3 spells CASSLKQVNTEAFF. In DNA form, the CDR3 reads TGTGCCAGCAGCTTGAAGCAAGTGAACACTGAAGCTTTCTTT.

This chain links TRBV6-5 with TRBJ1-6; D unresolved. This CDR3 is built from 15 residues. V lost 3 bases, J lost 6 bases, and 12 bases lay in between. Germline CDR1 and CDR2: MNHEY and SVGAGI. CDR3 nucleotides: TGTGCCAGCAGTTATAGGGAGAAGCCTAATTCACCCCTCCACTTT. Translating gives CASSYREKPNSPLHF.

The J gene is TRBJ2-7, the V gene TRBV19; D may be TRBD1 (5 bases). This CDR3 comprises 16 residues. The germline CDR1 and CDR2 sequences are LNHDA and SQIVND (reference sequence). V was clipped by 7 bases and J by 2 bases, with 21 bases between them. Written as DNA, the CDR3 is TGTGCCAGTATTCCGATATTCGGACATAACGCCTACGAGCAGTACTTC. Its protein is CASIPIFGHNAYEQYF.

Written as DNA, the CDR3 is TGCGCCAGCAGCTTACCAGAATATGGTCGTTCACCCCTCCACTTT. Protein sequence: CASSLPEYGRSPLHF. The chain recombines TRBV5-1 with TRBJ1-6; D is ambiguous. The CDR3 runs 15 residues. V gave up 2 bases and J gave up 9 bases, with 15 bases separating them. CDR1 and CDR2 from the germline V gene are SGHRS and YFSETQ.

The chain links TRBV7-8 to TRBJ2-1, with 12 bases lining up with TRBD2. V shed 5 bases and J 10 bases; nucleotides not matched to a gene: 12. CDR3 length: 16 residues. Germline loops: CDR1 SGHVS, CDR2 FQNEAQ. DNA of the CDR3: TGTGCCAGCAGCGCCCTCCCCCTAGCGGGAGGGGGAGAGCAGTTCTTC. It codes for CASSALPLAGGGEQFF.

The chain combines TRBV11-3 with TRBJ1-2, with 10 bases aligning to TRBD1. CDR1 is SGHNT and CDR2 is YENEEA in the germline V gene. The CDR3 is 16 residues long. V was clipped by 5 bases and J by 4 bases; unmatched bases: 10. In DNA, the CDR3 is TGTGCCAGCAGCCCAAAAGACAGGGGGCGCGCCTATGGCTACACCTTC. Its translation is CASSPKDRGRAYGYTF. Complete variable domain (other parts from reference TRBV11-3 and TRBJ1-2): EAGVVQSPRYKIIEKKQPVAFWCNPISGHNTLYWYLQNLGQGPELLIRYENEEAVDDSQLPKDRFSAERLKGVDSTLKIQPAELGDSAVYLCASSPKDRGRAYGYTFGSGTRLTVV.

J is TRBJ1-5 and V is TRBV27; D may be TRBD1 (6 bases). This CDR3 region has 18 residues. Germline V gene data show CDR1 as MNHEY and CDR2 as SMNVEV (reference sequence). V was cut by 5 bases and J by 2 bases, with 22 bases left in between. CDR3 bases: TGTGCCAGCAGTCTAGGGGGGGCAACGATTATTGGCAATCAGCCCCAGCATTTT. It is translated as CASSLGGATIIGNQPQHF.

This chain uses TRBV27 with TRBJ1-6; 7 bases match TRBD1. Germline values: CDR1 MNHEY, CDR2 SMNVEV (reference sequence). V trimming: 3 bases; J trimming: 4 bases; junction bases outside the gene matches: 3. The CDR3 is 15 residues long. The CDR3 DNA is TGTGCCAGCAGTTTGCAGGGGGTGTATAATTCACCCCTCCACTTT. Protein product: CASSLQGVYNSPLHF.

The chain links TRBV7-2 to TRBJ1-3, with TRBD1 as a possible D gene (6 bases). Germline assignment: CDR1 SGHTA and CDR2 FQGNSA. V was shortened by 3 bases and J by 4 bases, with 19 bases between the two germline ends. This CDR3 spans 17 amino acids. CDR3 in amino acids: CASSLRGGGGLGNTIYF. CDR3 nucleotides: TGTGCCAGCAGCTTGCGTGGGGGAGGGGGGCTCGGAAACACCATATATTTT.

The chain links TRBV29-1 to TRBJ1-1; 7 bases line up with TRBD1. Germline lookup yields CDR1 SQVTM and CDR2 ANQGSEA. Trimming cost V 2 bases and J 9 bases; bases outside gene matches: 9. The CDR3 is 13 amino acids. This CDR3 reads CSVERGGGYKAFF. CDR3 nucleotides: TGCAGCGTTGAAAGAGGGGGCGGGTATAAAGCTTTCTTT.